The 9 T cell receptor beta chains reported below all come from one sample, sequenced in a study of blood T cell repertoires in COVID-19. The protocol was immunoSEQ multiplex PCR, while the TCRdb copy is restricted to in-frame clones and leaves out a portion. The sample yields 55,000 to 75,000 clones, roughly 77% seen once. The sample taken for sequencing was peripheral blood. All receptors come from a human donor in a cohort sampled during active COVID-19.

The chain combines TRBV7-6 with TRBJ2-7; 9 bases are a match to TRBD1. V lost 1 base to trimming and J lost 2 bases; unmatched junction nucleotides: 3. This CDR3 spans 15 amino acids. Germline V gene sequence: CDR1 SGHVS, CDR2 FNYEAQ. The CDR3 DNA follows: TGTGCCAGCAGCTTAGGGACAGGGGACACCTACGAGCAGTACTTC. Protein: CASSLGTGDTYEQYF.

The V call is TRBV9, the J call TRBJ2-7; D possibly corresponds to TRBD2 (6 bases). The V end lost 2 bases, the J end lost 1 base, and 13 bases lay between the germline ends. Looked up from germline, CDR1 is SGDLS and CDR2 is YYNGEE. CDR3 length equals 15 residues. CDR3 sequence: CASSVGDSYSYEQYF. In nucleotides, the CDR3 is TGTGCCAGCAGCGTTGGGGACTCCTATTCCTACGAGCAGTACTTC.

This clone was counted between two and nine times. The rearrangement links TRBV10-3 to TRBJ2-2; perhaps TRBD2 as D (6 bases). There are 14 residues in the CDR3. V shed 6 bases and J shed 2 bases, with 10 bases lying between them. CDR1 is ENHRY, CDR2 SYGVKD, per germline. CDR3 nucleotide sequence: TGTGCCATCAGGAACGGACTAAACACCGGGGAGCTGTTTTTT. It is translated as CAIRNGLNTGELFF.

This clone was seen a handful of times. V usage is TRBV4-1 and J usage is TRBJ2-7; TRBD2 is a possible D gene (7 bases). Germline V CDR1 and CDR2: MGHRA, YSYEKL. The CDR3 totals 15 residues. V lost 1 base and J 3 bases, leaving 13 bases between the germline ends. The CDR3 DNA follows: TGCGCCAGCAGCCAAGGGGAGGGGGGCCTCTACGAGCAGTACTTC. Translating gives CASSQGEGGLYEQYF.

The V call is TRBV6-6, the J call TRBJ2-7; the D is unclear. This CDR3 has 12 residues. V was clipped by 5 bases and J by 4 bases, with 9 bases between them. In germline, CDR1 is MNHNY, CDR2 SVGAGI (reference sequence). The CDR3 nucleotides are TGTGCCAGCAGTAACCACCAGTACGAGCAGTACTTC. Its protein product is CASSNHQYEQYF.

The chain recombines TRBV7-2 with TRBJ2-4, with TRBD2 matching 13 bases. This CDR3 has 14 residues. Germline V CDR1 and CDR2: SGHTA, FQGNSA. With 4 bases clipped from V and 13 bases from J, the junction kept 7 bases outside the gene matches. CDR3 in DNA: TGTGCCAGCAGCTCCGGACTAGCGGGAGTTCGACAGTACTTC. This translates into CASSSGLAGVRQYF. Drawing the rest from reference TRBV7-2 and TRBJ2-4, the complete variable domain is GAGVSQSPSNKVTEKGKDVELRCDPISGHTALYWYRQSLGQGLEFLIYFQGNSAPDKSGLPSDRFSAERTGGSVSTLTIQRTQQEDSAVYLCASSSGLAGVRQYFGAGTRLSVL.

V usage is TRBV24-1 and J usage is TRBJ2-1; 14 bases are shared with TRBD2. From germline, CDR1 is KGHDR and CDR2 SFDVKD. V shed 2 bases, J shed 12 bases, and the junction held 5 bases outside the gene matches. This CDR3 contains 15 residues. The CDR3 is CATSDSGLAGVGQFF. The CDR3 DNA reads TGTGCCACCAGTGATTCGGGACTAGCGGGAGTAGGGCAGTTCTTC.

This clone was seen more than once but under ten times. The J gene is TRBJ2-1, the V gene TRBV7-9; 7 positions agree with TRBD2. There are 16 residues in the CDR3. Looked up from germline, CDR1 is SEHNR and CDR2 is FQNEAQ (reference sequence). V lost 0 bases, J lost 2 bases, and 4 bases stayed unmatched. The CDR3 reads CASSLAAGLAYNEQFF. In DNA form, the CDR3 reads TGTGCCAGCAGCTTAGCAGCAGGACTAGCCTACAATGAGCAGTTCTTC. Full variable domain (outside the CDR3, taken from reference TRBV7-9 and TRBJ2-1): DTGVSQNPRHKITKRGQNVTFRCDPISEHNRLYWYRQTLGQGPEFLTYFQNEAQLEKSRLLSDRFSAERPKGSFSTLEIQRTEQGDSAMYLCASSLAAGLAYNEQFFGPGTRLTVL.

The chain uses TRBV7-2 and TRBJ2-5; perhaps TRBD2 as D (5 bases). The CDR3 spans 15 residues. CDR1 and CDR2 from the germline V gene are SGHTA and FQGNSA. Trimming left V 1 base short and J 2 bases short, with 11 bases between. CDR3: CASSLGRVVQETQYF. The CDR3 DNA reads TGTGCCAGCAGCTTAGGGCGGGTGGTTCAAGAGACCCAGTACTTC. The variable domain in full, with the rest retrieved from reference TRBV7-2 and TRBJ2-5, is GAGVSQSPSNKVTEKGKDVELRCDPISGHTALYWYRQSLGQGLEFLIYFQGNSAPDKSGLPSDRFSAERTGGSVSTLTIQRTQQEDSAVYLCASSLGRVVQETQYFGPGTRLLVL.